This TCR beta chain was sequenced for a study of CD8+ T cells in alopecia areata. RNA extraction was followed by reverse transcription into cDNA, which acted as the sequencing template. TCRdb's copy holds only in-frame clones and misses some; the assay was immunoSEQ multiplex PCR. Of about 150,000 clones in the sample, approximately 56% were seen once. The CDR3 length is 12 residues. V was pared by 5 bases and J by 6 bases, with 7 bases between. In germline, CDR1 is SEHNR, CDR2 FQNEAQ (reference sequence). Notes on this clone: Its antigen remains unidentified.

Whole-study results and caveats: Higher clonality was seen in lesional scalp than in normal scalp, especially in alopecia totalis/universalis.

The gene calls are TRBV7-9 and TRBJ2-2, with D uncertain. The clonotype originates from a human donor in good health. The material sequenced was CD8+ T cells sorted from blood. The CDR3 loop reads CASSPGAGELFF. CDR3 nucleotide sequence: TGTGCCAGCAGCCCCGGCGCCGGGGAGCTGTTTTTT.